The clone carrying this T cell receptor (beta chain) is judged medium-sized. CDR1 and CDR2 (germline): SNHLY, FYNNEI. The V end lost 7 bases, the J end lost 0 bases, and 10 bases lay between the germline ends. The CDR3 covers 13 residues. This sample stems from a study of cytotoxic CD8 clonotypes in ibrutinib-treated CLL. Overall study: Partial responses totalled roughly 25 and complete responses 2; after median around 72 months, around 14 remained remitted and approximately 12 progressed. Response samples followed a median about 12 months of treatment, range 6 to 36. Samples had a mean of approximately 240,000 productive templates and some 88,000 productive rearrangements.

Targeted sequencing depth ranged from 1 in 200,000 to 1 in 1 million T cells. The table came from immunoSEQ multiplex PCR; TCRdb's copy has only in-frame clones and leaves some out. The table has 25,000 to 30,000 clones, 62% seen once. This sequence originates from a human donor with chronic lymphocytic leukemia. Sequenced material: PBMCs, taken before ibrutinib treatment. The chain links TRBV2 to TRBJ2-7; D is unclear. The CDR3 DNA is TGTGCCAGCACCAAGGCCGACTCCTACGAGCAGTACTTC. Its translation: CASTKADSYEQYF.